This T cell receptor (beta chain) appears in the sequencing data of a study of blood T cell repertoires in COVID-19. Study-level background: Donors in the United States, Italy and Spain gave samples during acute or convalescent COVID-19. In each case, the material was cDNA or gDNA derived from T cells, B-cell-depleted T cells, or PBMCs.

Original processing notes: For nucleated cells, counts were estimated from reference gene primer amplification. The data were produced by immunoSEQ multiplex PCR, yet TCRdb's version contains in-frame clones alone and is incomplete. For V, J and clone size, that table is used; D and trimming come from the DNA. The table records 100,000 or so clones, about 89% of them present only once. This receptor was identified in a woman aged 50 to 60 in a cohort sampled during active COVID-19. Sample: peripheral blood.

CDR3 nucleotide sequence: TGTGCCACCAGTGCGGGAGGTACATATGAGCAGTTCTTC. Translation: CATSAGGTYEQFF. J is TRBJ2-1 and V is TRBV24-1; 7 positions agree with TRBD2. The CDR3 sequence is 13 residues long. Germline CDR1 reads KGHDR; CDR2 reads SFDVKD. V lost 5 bases, J lost 8 bases, and 5 bases stayed unmatched.